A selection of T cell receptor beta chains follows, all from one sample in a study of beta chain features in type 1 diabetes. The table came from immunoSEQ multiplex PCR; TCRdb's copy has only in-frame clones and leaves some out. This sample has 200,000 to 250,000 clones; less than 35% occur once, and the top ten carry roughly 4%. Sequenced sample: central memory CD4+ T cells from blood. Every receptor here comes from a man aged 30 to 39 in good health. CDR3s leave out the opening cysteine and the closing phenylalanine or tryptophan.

ASSLSHRPQETQY TRBJ2-5 TRBV5-1
ASSPQGEEDTQY TRBJ2-3 TRBV18
ASSLRDREQF TRBJ2-1 TRBV11-3
ASARDRGYETQY TRBJ2-5 TRBV2
ASSSPLAGVYNEQF TRBJ2-1 TRBV7-2
ASSPGAAGINTIY TRBJ1-3 TRBV18
ASSRGRGDNEQF TRBJ2-1 TRBV5-8
ASSETSAHTQY TRBJ2-3 TRBV10-1
ASSQLLATGSAAEAF TRBJ1-1 TRBV4-1
ASSASRAY TRBJ2-5 TRBV2
ASSRISTSGRSNEQF TRBJ2-1 TRBV2